These 24 T cell receptor beta chains were all obtained from the same sample, sequenced in a study of T cells after yellow fever vaccination. TCRdb re-called the 5' RACE reads through MiXCR, storing one row per CDR3 protein. Of approximately 140,000 distinct CDR3 sequences in the sample, roughly 8.2% were seen once. The sample here was CD4+ T cells sorted from PBMCs, taken 5 days after the yellow fever booster vaccination. Receptors were obtained from a young man who received the YFV17D yellow fever vaccine.

This clonotype was found many times. V gene TRBV20-1 combines with J gene TRBJ2-1, with D tentatively TRBD1 (6 bases). This CDR3 spans 16 amino acids. Trimming took off 3 bases at V and 7 bases at J, with 22 bases between the two ends. Germline CDR1 is DFQATT and CDR2 is SNEGSKA (reference sequence). CDR3 protein: CSASRTGKDLRNEQFF. Here the CDR3 DNA reads TGCAGTGCTAGTCGCACAGGGAAAGATTTAAGGAATGAGCAGTTCTTC.

As to this clonotype: A much larger clone lies one base from this, so it may be a read error. The chain couples TRBV7-9 to TRBJ2-1; TRBD2 agrees at 7 bases. The CDR3 spans 17 residues. Per germline, CDR1 SEHNR and CDR2 FQNEAQ (reference sequence). CDR3 bases: TGTGTCAGCAGCTTAGCGCGTGCGGGAGATCTCTACAATGAGCAGTTCTTC. Translating gives CVSSLARAGDLYNEQFF.

The CDR3 reads CSVDSVSGNQETQYF. CDR3 coding DNA: TGCAGTGTTGACAGCGTTAGCGGGAACCAAGAGACCCAGTACTTC. The rearrangement links TRBV20-1 to TRBJ2-5; the match to TRBD2 covers 8 bases. Germline CDR1 and CDR2: DFQATT and SNEGSKA (reference sequence). The CDR3 length is 15 residues. The V and J ends lost 7 bases and 0 bases, in that order; junction bases with no gene match: 10.

Ten or more counts support this clonotype. The chain uses TRBV6-2 or TRBV6-3 and TRBJ2-7; no clear D. CDR1 and CDR2 (germline): MNHEY, SVGEGT. There are 16 residues in the CDR3. V was cut by 2 bases and J by 7 bases, with 21 bases left in between. CDR3 DNA: TGTGCCAGCAGTTACCCCATTTTCGGCCAGGTTGGTGAGCAGTACTTC. Translating gives CASSYPIFGQVGEQYF.

In its sample, this clonotype was seen many times. The chain joins TRBV20-1 to TRBJ2-7; D unclear. Per germline, CDR1 DFQATT and CDR2 SNEGSKA (reference sequence). Trimming removed 5 bases from V and 0 bases from J, with 17 bases in between. CDR3 size: 15 residues. The CDR3 region has the DNA TGCAGTGCTCAAAGCCCCCTGGGTTTCTCCTACGAGCAGTACTTC. Its protein product is CSAQSPLGFSYEQYF.

This clonotype was recorded at least ten times. This rearrangement joins TRBV7-8 to TRBJ2-7, with D hard to call. Germline-derived CDR1 and CDR2 are SGHVS and FQNEAQ. The ends were cut back, 7 bases at V and 3 bases at J, with 16 bases in the middle. The CDR3 extends over 14 amino acids. The CDR3 DNA reads as TGTGCCAGCAACCCCTCGAGAGGTGGCTACGAGCAGTACTTC. Encoded protein: CASNPSRGGYEQYF. The full variable domain, rest sourced from reference TRBV7-8 and TRBJ2-7, is GAGVSQSPRYKVAKRGQDVALRCDPISGHVSLFWYQQALGQGPEFLTYFQNEAQLDKSGLPSDRFFAERPEGSVSTLKIQRTQQEDSAVYLCASNPSRGGYEQYFGPGTRLTVT.

This clonotype was detected many times. This chain links TRBV18 with TRBJ2-7; D is perhaps TRBD2 (5 bases). V was shortened by 3 bases and J by 7 bases, with 16 bases between the two germline ends. Germline CDR1 and CDR2: KGHSH and LQKENI. CDR3 size: 14 residues. In DNA form, the CDR3 reads TGTGCCAGCTCACCGGGAGCGACCCAAGGGGAGCAGTACTTC. Its translation: CASSPGATQGEQYF.

Notes on this clonotype: A read error may be the cause here, since a much bigger clone is one base away. Written as DNA, the CDR3 is TGTGCCAGCTCGGCGGCGGACGGGGAGCTGTTTTTT. This translates into CASSAADGELFF. The rearrangement uses TRBV6-5 and TRBJ2-2; D ambiguous. V lost 8 bases and J 7 bases, leaving 11 bases between the germline ends. CDR1 and CDR2 (germline): MNHEY, SVGAGI. This CDR3 has 12 amino acids.

There are many counts of this clonotype. The chain recombines TRBV20-1 with TRBJ2-5, with D perhaps matching TRBD2 (5 bases). Germline values: CDR1 DFQATT, CDR2 SNEGSKA (reference sequence). V was cut by 3 bases and J by 5 bases, with 10 bases left in between. This CDR3 is built from 12 residues. CDR3: CSASPGKETQYF. CDR3 nucleotide sequence: TGCAGTGCTAGCCCCGGGAAGGAGACCCAGTACTTC.

As concerns this clonotype: A much larger clone is a single base away; this may be a read error. The chain has TRBV20-1 and TRBJ2-7; 12 positions agree with TRBD2. The ends lost 6 bases at V and 4 bases at J; junction bases unmatched: 7. The CDR3 length is 14 residues. CDR1 DFQATT and CDR2 SNEGSKA come from the germline V gene (reference sequence). The CDR3 is CSAEMTSGSYEQYF. As DNA, the CDR3 is TGCAGTGCCGAGATGACTAGCGGGAGTTACGAGCAGTACTTC.

This clonotype was seen many times. DNA of the CDR3: TGTGCCAGCAGTGACCCGGCACAGGGGTTGGTCGGGGAGCTGTTTTTT. Translated: CASSDPAQGLVGELFF. The rearrangement uses TRBV2 and TRBJ2-2; TRBD1 matches 7 bases. Germline CDR1 and CDR2: SNHLY and FYNNEI. Trimming cost V 3 bases and J 7 bases; bases outside gene matches: 11. CDR3 size: 16 residues.

The sample holds many counts of this clonotype. This chain uses TRBV7-2 with TRBJ2-5, with TRBD2 matching 10 bases. This CDR3 spans 14 amino acids. J was trimmed by 2 bases and V by 3 bases; bases with no gene match: 0. Germline lookup yields CDR1 SGHTA and CDR2 FQGNSA. The chain's CDR3 is CASSLTSGQETQYF. For the CDR3, the DNA is TGTGCCAGCAGCTTGACTAGCGGGCAAGAGACCCAGTACTTC.

This clonotype was observed a handful of times. In DNA form, the CDR3 reads TGTGCCAGCAGCTCCCAGCGCTCGGACACCGGGGAGCTGTTTTTT. It codes for CASSSQRSDTGELFF. The V and J genes are TRBV5-4 and TRBJ2-2; D remains ambiguous. The CDR3 totals 15 residues. CDR1 SGHNT and CDR2 YYREEE come from the germline V gene (reference sequence). Deletions cut 3 bases from V and 3 bases from J, with 12 bases between.

In this sample, this clonotype turned up many times. The rearrangement joins TRBV11-2 to TRBJ1-6; TRBD1 agrees at 10 bases. J gave up 7 bases and V 1 base, and 4 bases lay outside the gene matches. Germline values: CDR1 SGHAT, CDR2 FQNNGV. CDR3 length: 16 amino acids. The CDR3 reads CASSLGGTGVNSPLHF. CDR3 bases: TGTGCCAGCAGCTTAGGAGGGACAGGGGTCAATTCACCCCTCCACTTT.

This clonotype was detected a few times. The CDR3 coding sequence is TGCAGCGGCGGGACAGGGGGCCCCGGGGAGCTGTTTTTT. This codes for CSGGTGGPGELFF. The J gene is TRBJ2-2, the V gene TRBV29-1; 12 bases match TRBD1. The CDR3 extends over 13 amino acids. Trimming took 7 bases from V and 6 from J; bases not matched to a gene: 3. CDR1 SQVTM and CDR2 ANQGSEA come from the germline V gene.

The chain recombines TRBV3-1 with TRBJ2-1; 7 bases align to TRBD2. The germline V gene encodes CDR1 LGHDT and CDR2 YNNKEL (reference sequence). CDR3 length: 18 residues. J gave up 8 bases and V 4 bases, and 20 bases lay outside the gene matches. CDR3 DNA: TGTGCCAGCAGCCCGGGAGATCGGGGAGGGCCTCTGGGGGATGAGCAGTTCTTC. It is translated as CASSPGDRGGPLGDEQFF.

This clonotype was seen ten or more times. The chain recombines TRBV7-9 with TRBJ2-7, with 7 positions matching TRBD1. The ends lost 5 bases at V and 3 bases at J; junction bases unmatched: 13. The CDR3 runs 16 residues. The germline V gene encodes CDR1 SEHNR and CDR2 FQNEAQ (reference sequence). In DNA, the CDR3 is TGTGCCAGCAGCCCGTTCCCCGGGACAGTTAACTACGAGCAGTACTTC. The encoded protein is CASSPFPGTVNYEQYF.

This clonotype has just a few counts. This chain links TRBV6-2 or TRBV6-3 with TRBJ1-5, with D unclear. The V end was cut by 4 bases, the J end by 5 bases, with 15 bases between. CDR1 is MNHEY and CDR2 is SVGEGT in the germline V gene. The CDR3 has 15 residues. The chain's CDR3 is CASSSTLDGYQPQHF. The CDR3 DNA is TGTGCCAGCAGTTCTACGTTAGATGGTTATCAGCCCCAGCATTTT.

V and J are TRBV20-1 and TRBJ2-5; 16 bases map to TRBD2. This CDR3 contains 16 residues. CDR1 is DFQATT, CDR2 SNEGSKA, per germline (reference sequence). With 5 bases clipped from V and 6 bases from J, the junction kept 9 bases outside the gene matches. DNA of the CDR3: TGCAGTGCTGGACCGGGACTAGCGGGAGGGATGAAGACCCAGTACTTC. This gives the protein CSAGPGLAGGMKTQYF.

This clonotype was counted ten times or more. V is TRBV2 and J is TRBJ2-3; D call uncertain. Deletions cut 6 bases from V and 4 bases from J, with 26 bases between. The CDR3 is made up of 18 amino acids. Germline CDR1 and CDR2: SNHLY and FYNNEI. Here the CDR3 reads CASSHRVGAVMSADTQYF. The CDR3, as DNA: TGTGCCAGCAGCCACCGGGTCGGAGCTGTTATGAGCGCAGATACGCAGTATTTT.

This clonotype was recorded at least ten times. The genes are TRBV10-1 and TRBJ2-2; D not certain. There are 16 residues in the CDR3. The germline V gene has CDR1 WNHNN and CDR2 SYGVQD (reference sequence). V dropped 2 bases and J dropped 0 bases, with 10 bases sitting between them. The CDR3 loop is CASSERVGSNTGELFF. As DNA, the CDR3 is TGCGCCAGCAGTGAGCGGGTCGGTTCGAACACCGGGGAGCTGTTTTTT.

This clonotype was picked up a small number of times. The V gene is TRBV20-1, the J gene TRBJ2-7; D might be TRBD2 (5 bases). V gave up 6 bases and J gave up 0 bases, with 15 bases separating them. The CDR3 totals 14 residues. CDR1 and CDR2 from the germline V gene are DFQATT and SNEGSKA (reference sequence). CDR3 DNA sequence: TGCAGTGCCGCCTCGGGGAGCGGCTCCTACGAGCAGTACTTC. Translated, it gives CSAASGSGSYEQYF.

At least ten counts were recorded for this clonotype. This chain uses TRBV5-1 with TRBJ2-5; no clear D gene. CDR3 length: 12 residues. Deletions cut 2 bases from V and 5 bases from J, with 7 bases between. Germline values: CDR1 SGHRS, CDR2 YFSETQ. DNA for the CDR3: TGCGCCAGCAGCTTTTCTCCGGAGACCCAGTACTTC. This gives the protein CASSFSPETQYF.

This chain's CDR3 is CSVGISGANVLTF. DNA for the CDR3: TGCAGCGTTGGCATCTCTGGGGCCAACGTCCTGACTTTC. V usage is TRBV29-1 and J usage is TRBJ2-6; no definite D call. Trimming shortened V by 4 bases and J by 0 bases, and 4 bases separated the two germline ends. CDR1 and CDR2 from the germline V gene are SQVTM and ANQGSEA. The CDR3 loop spans 13 amino acids.